These 5 T cell receptor beta chains came from one sample sequenced in a study of cytomegalovirus exposure and HLA in healthy donors. The primer mix had 60 Vbeta and 13 Jbeta primers. Clones were sequenced by immunoSEQ multiplex PCR, and TCRdb holds only the in-frame ones, with some missing. Among approximately 180,000 clones, roughly 70% were seen once, and the ten largest hold 1.8%. Source material: PBMCs. Every receptor here comes from a woman in her twenties or thirties in good health and CMV-seronegative.

This rearrangement joins TRBV28 to TRBJ2-3; the D gene is possibly TRBD2 (5 bases). Looked up from germline, CDR1 is MDHEN and CDR2 is SYDVKM. Trimming stripped 5 bases from V and 0 bases from J, with 12 bases between. This CDR3 contains 15 residues. CDR3 loop: CASSTTRRSTDTQYF. In DNA, the CDR3 is TGTGCCAGCAGTACAACTAGACGTAGCACAGATACGCAGTATTTT.

The genes are TRBV7-3 and TRBJ2-1; TRBD1 aligns across 9 bases. The CDR3 totals 15 residues. The germline V gene encodes CDR1 SGHTA and CDR2 FQGTGA. Trimming removed 5 bases from V and 7 bases from J; junction bases left unmatched: 9. CDR3 sequence reads: CASSQQGAVTNEQFF. CDR3 nucleotide sequence: TGTGCCAGCAGCCAACAGGGGGCGGTCACAAATGAGCAGTTCTTC.

The V gene is TRBV6-5, the J gene TRBJ1-2; TRBD1 matches at 12 bases. V dropped 6 bases and J dropped 8; count of bases not matched to a gene: 7. The germline CDR1 and CDR2 sequences are MNHEY and SVGAGI. This CDR3 region has 14 residues. CDR3 sequence: CASSRDRGRGGYTF. CDR3 nucleotide sequence: TGTGCCAGCAGCCGGGACAGGGGGCGCGGGGGCTACACCTTC.

The V gene is TRBV4-1, the J gene TRBJ1-2; the match to TRBD1 covers 8 bases. Losses at the gene ends were 3 bases for V and 7 bases for J; bases not matched to a gene: 7. The CDR3 extends over 14 amino acids. CDR1 MGHRA and CDR2 YSYEKL come from the germline V gene. CDR3 DNA: TGCGCCAGCAGCCACCTAGGACAGGGTAGTGGCTACACCTTC. Encoded protein: CASSHLGQGSGYTF.

V usage is TRBV19 and J usage is TRBJ1-2; D may be TRBD1 (5 bases). CDR3 length equals 14 residues. Per germline, CDR1 LNHDA and CDR2 SQIVND (reference sequence). The V and J ends lost 7 bases and 7 bases respectively, with 19 bases between them. The CDR3 DNA sequence: TGTGCCAGTAATCCAGGGTCCCTATCGTCTGGCTACACCTTC. Amino acids: CASNPGSLSSGYTF.